These T cell receptor beta chains were read from a single sample in a study of metastatic and nonmetastatic thyroid tumors. With MiXCR, TCRdb reprocessed the PCR reads. The sample lists 25,000 to 35,000 clones; about 25% were seen once. The sample comprised blood. These receptors were obtained from a female donor with papillary thyroid cancer or a benign thyroid nodule (not recorded which). Some clones in this sample may be carry-over from other donors' samples. Both conserved end residues are part of each CDR3. D genes are given only for firm matches. Rows give clone size only sometimes, using once, few, many, or a class for an expanded clone.

v_call	clone_size	d_call	j_call	cdr3_nt	cdr3_aa
TRBV6-1	medium-sized	TRBD1	TRBJ1-1	TGTGCCAGCAGTAAGGGACAGGGAAGGAACACTGAAGCTTTCTTT	CASSKGQGRNTEAFF
TRBV2	medium-sized	TRBD2	TRBJ2-7	TGTGCCAGCAATTTAGCGGGAGCCGAGCAGTACTTC	CASNLAGAEQYF
TRBV5-6	many	TRBD2	TRBJ2-3	TGTGCCAGCAGCTTGAGTAGCGGGAGTGATACGCAGTATTTT	CASSLSSGSDTQYF
TRBV7-2	many	-	TRBJ2-5	TGTGCCAGCAGCCCGCTCCCGAGGAGGGTAGCGGAGACCCAGTACTTC	CASSPLPRRVAETQYF
TRBV28	many	-	TRBJ1-3	TGTGCCAGCAGTGCAGACAGCTCCTCTGGAAACACCATATATTTT	CASSADSSSGNTIYF
TRBV27	medium-sized	-	TRBJ2-7	TGTGCCAGCAGTCGGGATTCGTGGTTCGAGCAGTACTTC	CASSRDSWFEQYF
TRBV25-1	many	-	TRBJ1-2	TGTGCCAGCAGCCCAGGAACTAACTATGGCTACACCTTC	CASSPGTNYGYTF
TRBV9	-	-	TRBJ2-7	TGTGCCAGCACGAGCGGAGCAACCCCCTACGAGCAGTACTTC	CASTSGATPYEQYF
TRBV5-8	many	TRBD1	TRBJ2-3	TGTGCCAGCAGCCGCACAGGGGGTAATACAGATACGCAGTATTTT	CASSRTGGNTDTQYF
TRBV15	-	-	TRBJ2-3	TGTGCAACCAGCAGAGTACAGGTTCTTGGAACAGATACGCAGTATTTT	CATSRVQVLGTDTQYF
TRBV6-5	many	-	TRBJ1-1	TGTGCCAGCAGTTACACGGCGAACACTGAAGCTTTCTTT	CASSYTANTEAFF
TRBV19	few	-	TRBJ1-1	TGTGCCAGTAGCGGACAGACAGGACTGAACACTGAAGCTTTCTTT	CASSGQTGLNTEAFF
TRBV7-3	many	TRBD1	TRBJ1-6	TGTGCCAGCAGCGAACGACAGGGGATAAGCTCACCCCTCCACTTT	CASSERQGISSPLHF
TRBV5-1	many	-	TRBJ2-4	TGCGCCAGCAGCTTTACAGGGTTTATTAGGGACATTCAGTACTTC	CASSFTGFIRDIQYF
TRBV12-3/TRBV12-4	-	-	TRBJ2-3	TGTGCCAGCAGTTTAGCGGGACGCCTCACAGATACGCAGTATTTT	CASSLAGRLTDTQYF
TRBV27	many	TRBD1	TRBJ2-5	TGTGCCAGCAGTCTACCCGGGACAGGGGTCGAGACCCAGTACTTC	CASSLPGTGVETQYF
TRBV5-5	-	-	TRBJ1-5	TGTGCCAGCAGCTCAAGGGGAGGCACGGGCAATCAGCCCCAGCATTTT	CASSSRGGTGNQPQHF
TRBV6-2/TRBV6-3	medium-sized	-	TRBJ1-1	TGTGCCAGCAGTTACAGGCAGGGTGGGCCGAACACTGAAGCTTTCTTT	CASSYRQGGPNTEAFF
TRBV2	many	-	TRBJ1-5	TGTGCCAGCACTGGAGAAGGAGGGAAGAGCCAGCCCCAGCATTTT	CASTGEGGKSQPQHF
TRBV2	many	-	TRBJ1-5	TGTGCCAGCAGTGAAGCGGCCCTCAGTCAGCCCCAGCATTTT	CASSEAALSQPQHF
TRBV28	-	-	TRBJ1-2	TGTGCCAGCAGCTTGTACAGGGTTGACTATGGCTACACCTTC	CASSLYRVDYGYTF
TRBV3-1	many	-	TRBJ2-7	TGTGCCAGCAGCCCGTCAGGGTACGAGCAGTACTTC	CASSPSGYEQYF
TRBV28	-	-	TRBJ1-3	TGTGCCAGCGGCCGGGGATCAAACTCTGGAAACACCATATATTTT	CASGRGSNSGNTIYF
TRBV20-1	-	-	TRBJ2-4	TGCAGTGCTAGGCACCTCGCATGGATAGCCAAAAACATTCAGTACTTC	CSARHLAWIAKNIQYF
TRBV28	few	-	TRBJ1-2	TGTGCCAGCGGTATGGGGGGAGGCTACACCTTC	CASGMGGGYTF
TRBV9	many	-	TRBJ2-1	TGTGCCAGCAGCGGGACTCTGGGCGATGAGCAGTTCTTC	CASSGTLGDEQFF
TRBV6-2/TRBV6-3	many	-	TRBJ1-1	TGTGCCAGCAGTTTTGGGATTAACACTGAAGCTTTCTTT	CASSFGINTEAFF
TRBV20-1	many	TRBD2	TRBJ2-3	TGCAGTGCTGGCCCACTAGCGGGGCACACAGATACGCAGTATTTT	CSAGPLAGHTDTQYF
TRBV19	-	TRBD1	TRBJ1-2	TGTGCCAGTAGTAAGGGGGACAGGGCGAGAAATGGCTACACCTTC	CASSKGDRARNGYTF
TRBV29-1	many	-	TRBJ2-5	TGCAGCGTTGAAGATCGACGATCGGAGACCCAGTACTTC	CSVEDRRSETQYF
TRBV25-1	many	TRBD1	TRBJ1-1	TGTGCCAGCAGTCAGGGGGGGCTGAACACTGAAGCTTTCTTT	CASSQGGLNTEAFF
TRBV20-1	-	TRBD1	TRBJ1-1	TGCAGTGCGCCTGACAGGGAGGGGACTGAAGCTTTCTTT	CSAPDREGTEAFF
TRBV20-1	-	-	TRBJ1-2	TGCAGTGCCTTAGAGGTCTTGGCAGACTATGGCTACACCTTC	CSALEVLADYGYTF
TRBV5-1	-	TRBD1	TRBJ2-3	TGCGCCAGCAGCTTACAGGGACAGCAGGGAGTGGATACGCAGTATTTT	CASSLQGQQGVDTQYF
TRBV6-1	medium-sized	-	TRBJ2-7	TGTGCCAGCAGGAACAGGGATCCCTACGAGCAGTACTTC	CASRNRDPYEQYF
TRBV10-3	many	TRBD1	TRBJ1-1	TGTGCCATCAGTGAGCCCGGGACAGGGGTTCCTGAAGCTTTCTTT	CAISEPGTGVPEAFF
TRBV12-3/TRBV12-4	many	-	TRBJ2-5	TGTGCCAGCAGTTCCCGGACTAACCAAGAGACCCAGTACTTC	CASSSRTNQETQYF
TRBV5-1	-	-	TRBJ2-1	TGCGCCAGCAGCTCTTGGGACGCCGCAGGCAATGAGCAGTTCTTT	CASSSWDAAGNEQFF
TRBV7-3	many	TRBD2	TRBJ2-7	TGTGCCAGCAGCTTAAGGACTAGCGGGAGGGCCTACGAGCAGTACTTC	CASSLRTSGRAYEQYF
TRBV5-5	-	TRBD1	TRBJ2-7	TGTGCCAGCATCTCTGAGGGACAGGGTGGCTCCGAGCAGTACTTC	CASISEGQGGSEQYF
TRBV5-6	many	-	TRBJ2-5	TGTGCCAGCAGCTTGCGTTCCCGCCAAGAGACCCAGTACTTC	CASSLRSRQETQYF
TRBV4-1	many	-	TRBJ2-3	TGCGCCAGCAGCCAAATGATACCCACAGATACGCAGTATTTT	CASSQMIPTDTQYF
TRBV28	many	-	TRBJ1-1	TGTGCCGGCGGGGAGGGGGGCACTGAAGCTTTCTTT	CAGGEGGTEAFF
TRBV9	many	-	TRBJ1-3	TGTGCCAGCAGCTCTCACCTAGGAAACACCATATATTTT	CASSSHLGNTIYF
TRBV12-5	-	-	TRBJ2-5	TGTGCTAGTGGTTGTGGAGAGACCCAGTACTTC	CASGCGETQYF
TRBV28	few	-	TRBJ2-7	TGTGCCAGCAGTTTCCAATACGAGCAGTACTTC	CASSFQYEQYF
TRBV2	many	TRBD1	TRBJ2-1	TGTGCCAGCAGTGATGGACAGGGGGGATGGAATGAGCAGTTCTTC	CASSDGQGGWNEQFF
TRBV7-2	many	-	TRBJ2-1	TGTGCCAGCAGCGCCTTGGGGGGCGAGCAGTTCTTC	CASSALGGEQFF
TRBV19	-	TRBD2	TRBJ2-7	TGTGCCAGTAGTATAGGGGGGACTAGCCGGGTATACGAGCAGTACTTC	CASSIGGTSRVYEQYF
TRBV14	many	-	TRBJ1-1	TGTGCCAGCAGCCAAGGGAGGAACACTGAAGCTTTCTTT	CASSQGRNTEAFF
TRBV12-3/TRBV12-4	many	TRBD2	TRBJ2-6	TGTGCCAGCAGTTTAGTAGCGGGGAACTCTGGGGCCAACGTCCTGACTTTC	CASSLVAGNSGANVLTF